This TCR beta chain was documented in a study of T cell responses to AZD1222 COVID-19 vaccine. Study information: Pooling was applied to second doses at about 4 or about 12 weeks. Study-wide findings and caveats: Variant regions that are unmutated are reportedly the target of nearly half of spike-specific TCRs.

V shed 6 bases and J shed 3 bases, with 15 bases lying between them. CDR1 MNHEY and CDR2 SVGEGT come from the germline V gene. This CDR3 has 15 amino acids. Turning to this clone: Its antigen is not known.

Method: immunoSEQ multiplex PCR; TCRdb's copy keeps in-frame clones and lacks some. The sample holds over 100,000 clones, about 90% seen once. This sequence was found in an adult in good health. The V call is TRBV6-2 or TRBV6-3, the J call TRBJ1-5; D remains ambiguous. Sequencing was performed on peripheral blood, taken on day 0 of AZD1222 vaccination. The CDR3 is CASSKPWWDNQPQHF. CDR3 in DNA: TGTGCCAGCAGCAAACCTTGGTGGGACAATCAGCCCCAGCATTTT.